This TCR beta chain emerged from a study of shared clonotypes between healthy human individuals. Assay used: immunoSEQ multiplex PCR; TCRdb lists only in-frame clones, some missing. The sample includes over a million clones, more than 95% of them seen just once. Study findings and constraints: Only blood samples were collected, and tissue repertoires likely differ.

The V gene lost 4 bases and the J gene lost 2 bases, with 6 bases spanning the gap. CDR3 length: 13 residues. Germline CDR1 is MNHEY and CDR2 is SVGAGI. Only a few counts were recorded for this clone. Its specificity is unknown. The specimen was naive CD4+ T cells sorted from blood. Subset specified: CD45RA+ positively selected. The receptor was derived from a man aged 25-40 years in good health. This chain links TRBV6-5 with TRBJ2-1; D uncertain. The CDR3 DNA follows: TGTGCCAGCAGTTCTGGACCCTACAATGAGCAGTTCTTC. It codes for CASSSGPYNEQFF.